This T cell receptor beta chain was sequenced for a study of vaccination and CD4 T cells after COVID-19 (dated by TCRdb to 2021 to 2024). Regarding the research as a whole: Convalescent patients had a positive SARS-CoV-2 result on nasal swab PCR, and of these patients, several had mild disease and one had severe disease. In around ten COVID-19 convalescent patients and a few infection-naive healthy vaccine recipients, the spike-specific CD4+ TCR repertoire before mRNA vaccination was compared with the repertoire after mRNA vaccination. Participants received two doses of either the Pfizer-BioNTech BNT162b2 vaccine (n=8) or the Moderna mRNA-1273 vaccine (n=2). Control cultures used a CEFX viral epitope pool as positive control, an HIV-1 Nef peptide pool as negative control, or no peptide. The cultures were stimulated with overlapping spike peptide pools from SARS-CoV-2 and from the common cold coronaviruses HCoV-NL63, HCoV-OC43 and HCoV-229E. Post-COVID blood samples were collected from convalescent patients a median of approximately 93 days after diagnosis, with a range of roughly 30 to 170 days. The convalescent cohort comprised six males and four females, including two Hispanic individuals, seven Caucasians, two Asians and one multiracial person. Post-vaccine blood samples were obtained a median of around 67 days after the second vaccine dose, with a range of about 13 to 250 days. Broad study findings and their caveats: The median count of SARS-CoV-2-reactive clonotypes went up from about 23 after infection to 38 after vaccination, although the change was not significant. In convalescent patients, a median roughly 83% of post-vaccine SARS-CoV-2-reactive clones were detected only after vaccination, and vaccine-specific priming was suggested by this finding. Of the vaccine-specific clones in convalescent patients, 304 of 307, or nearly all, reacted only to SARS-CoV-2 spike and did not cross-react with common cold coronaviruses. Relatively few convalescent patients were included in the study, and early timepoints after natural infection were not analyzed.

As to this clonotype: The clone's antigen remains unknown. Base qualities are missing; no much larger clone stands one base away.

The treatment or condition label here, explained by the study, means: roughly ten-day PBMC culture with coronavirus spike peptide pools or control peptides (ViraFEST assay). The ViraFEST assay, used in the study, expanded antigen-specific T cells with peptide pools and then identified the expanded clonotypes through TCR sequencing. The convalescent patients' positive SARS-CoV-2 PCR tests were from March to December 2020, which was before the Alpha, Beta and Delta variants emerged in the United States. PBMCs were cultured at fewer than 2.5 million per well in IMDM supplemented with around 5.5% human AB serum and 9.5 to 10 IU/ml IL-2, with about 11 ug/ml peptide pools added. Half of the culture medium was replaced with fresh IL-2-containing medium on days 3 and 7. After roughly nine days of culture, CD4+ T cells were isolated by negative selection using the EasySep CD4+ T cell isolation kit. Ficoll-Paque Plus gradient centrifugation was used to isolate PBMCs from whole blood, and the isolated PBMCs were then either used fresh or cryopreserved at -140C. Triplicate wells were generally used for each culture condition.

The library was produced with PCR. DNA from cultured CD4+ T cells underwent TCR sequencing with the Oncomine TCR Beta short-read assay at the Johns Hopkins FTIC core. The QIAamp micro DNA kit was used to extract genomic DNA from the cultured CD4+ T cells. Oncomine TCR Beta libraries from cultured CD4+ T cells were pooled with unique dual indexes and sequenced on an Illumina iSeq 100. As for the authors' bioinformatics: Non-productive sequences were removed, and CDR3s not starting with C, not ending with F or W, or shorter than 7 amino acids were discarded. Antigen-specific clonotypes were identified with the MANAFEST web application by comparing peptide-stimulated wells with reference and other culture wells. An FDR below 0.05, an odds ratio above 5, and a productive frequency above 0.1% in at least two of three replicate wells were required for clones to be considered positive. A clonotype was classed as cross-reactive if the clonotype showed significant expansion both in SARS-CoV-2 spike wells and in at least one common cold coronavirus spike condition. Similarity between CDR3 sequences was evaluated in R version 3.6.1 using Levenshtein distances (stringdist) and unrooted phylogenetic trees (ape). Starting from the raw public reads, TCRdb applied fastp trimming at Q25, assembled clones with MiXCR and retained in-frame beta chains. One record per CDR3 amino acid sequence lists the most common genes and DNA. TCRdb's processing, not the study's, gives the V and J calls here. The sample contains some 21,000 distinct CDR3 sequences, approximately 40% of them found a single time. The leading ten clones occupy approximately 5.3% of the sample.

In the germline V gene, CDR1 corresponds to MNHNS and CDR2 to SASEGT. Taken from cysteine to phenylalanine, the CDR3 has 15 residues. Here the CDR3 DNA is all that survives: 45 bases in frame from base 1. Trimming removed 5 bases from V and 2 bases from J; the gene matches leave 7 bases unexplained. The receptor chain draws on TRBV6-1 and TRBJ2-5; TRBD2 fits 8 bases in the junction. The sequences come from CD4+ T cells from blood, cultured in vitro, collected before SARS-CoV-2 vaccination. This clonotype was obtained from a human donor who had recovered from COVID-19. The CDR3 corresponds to CASSPSGGIQETQYF. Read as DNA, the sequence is TGTGCCAGCAGTCCCAGCGGGGGTATACAAGAGACCCAGTACTTC.